This TCR beta chain was identified in a study of T cells in Graves' hyperthyroidism and ophthalmopathy. Study-wide results and caveats: Blood also contained most expanded thyroid clonotypes above 0.001. Model output signaled ophthalmopathy a median roughly 6 months ahead of onset.

Uncontrolled infection, other autoimmune disease, pregnancy or lactation excluded patients. Based on clinical symptoms, serum thyroxine and TRAb, thyroid ultrasound and orbital computed tomography, diagnoses were reached. Germline V gives CDR1 DFQATT, CDR2 SNEGSKA (reference sequence). Trimming stripped 0 bases from V and 7 bases from J, with 13 bases between. The CDR3 spans 14 residues. The sample holds many counts of this clonotype. Its antigen is unidentified. The investigators amplified TCR beta CDR3 regions from RNA transcripts. First-round RT-PCR with HTBI primers amplified the TCR CDR3 region. TCRdb itself ran the multiplex PCR reads through MiXCR, one entry per CDR3 protein. The table lists about 640,000 distinct CDR3 sequences, about 20% of them singletons.

The specimen sequenced was blood. This sequence joins TRBV20-1 and TRBJ2-1, with D unresolved. This clonotype originated in a man under 40 with Graves' ophthalmopathy. The CDR3 spells CSARDSSFLNEQFF. As DNA, the CDR3 is TGCAGTGCTAGAGATTCGTCATTTTTAAATGAGCAGTTCTTC.